The T cell receptor beta chain described here comes from a study of blood T cell repertoires in COVID-19. V shed 2 bases and J shed 7 bases, with 15 bases lying between them. This CDR3 spans 14 amino acids. This clone was found once. Clones were sequenced by immunoSEQ multiplex PCR, and TCRdb holds only the in-frame ones, with some missing. The sample carries 150,000 to 180,000 clones, 70% to 85% recorded once. The receptor comes from a man between 60 and 75 years old with COVID-19, enrolled during active disease. The gene calls are TRBV5-3 and TRBJ1-2; perhaps TRBD1 as D (5 bases). TRBV5-3 is an open reading frame, and its role is uncertain. The sequencing input was peripheral blood. As DNA, the CDR3 is TGTGCCAGAAGCTTCTTATTCAGGGTCGGTGGCTACACCTTC. It is translated as CARSFLFRVGGYTF.